A selection of T cell receptor beta chains follows, all from one sample in a study of beta chain features in type 1 diabetes. The table came from immunoSEQ multiplex PCR; TCRdb's copy has only in-frame clones and leaves some out. The table records hundreds of thousands of clones, more than 12% of them present only once. Sequencing used naive CD4+ T cells from blood. These receptors were taken from a man aged 18 to 35 with type 1 diabetes. Both conserved end residues are part of each CDR3. A D gene is named only where the DNA matches it firmly. Part of the rows lack a size; the others show once, few, many or a class for expanded clones.

clone_size j_call d_call v_call cdr3_nt cdr3_aa
few TRBJ2-3 - TRBV15 TGTGCCACCAGCAGAGATGGCAGCCGCACAGATACGCAGTATTTT CATSRDGSRTDTQYF
few TRBJ1-2 - TRBV5-1 TGCGCCAGCAGCTTGGATTGGAGGGTACCTAACTATGGCTACACCTTC CASSLDWRVPNYGYTF
- TRBJ2-3 - TRBV5-1 TGCGCCAGCAGCCACGACCAGTCCACAGATACGCAGTATTTT CASSHDQSTDTQYF
- TRBJ2-1 TRBD1 TRBV6-5 TGTGCCAGCAGTTCCGGGACAGGGGTTGAGGAGCAGTTCTTC CASSSGTGVEEQFF
- TRBJ2-5 - TRBV20-1 TGCAGTGCCGTAATAGGGGAGACCCAGTACTTC CSAVIGETQYF
- TRBJ1-1 - TRBV28 TGTGCCAGCAGTACGGCTGGCACCTTTATGAACACTGAAGCTTTCTTT CASSTAGTFMNTEAFF
few TRBJ2-4 TRBD2 TRBV7-6 TGTGCCCCCGGGGAGGGATGGAGAAACATTCAGTACTTC CAPGEGWRNIQYF
- TRBJ1-5 TRBD1 TRBV30 TGTGCCTGGAGCCCTAGGACAGGGGCCCTCAATCAGCCCCAGCATTTT CAWSPRTGALNQPQHF
- TRBJ1-4 - TRBV28 TGTGCCAGCAGTTTTGAGGGCGAAAAACTGTTTTTT CASSFEGEKLFF
few TRBJ2-1 TRBD1 TRBV29-1 TGCAGCGGACAGGGGCCCTACAATGAGCAGTTCTTC CSGQGPYNEQFF
few TRBJ2-3 TRBD2 TRBV19 TGTGCCAGTAGTATAGGTCCAGCGGGGAACTCAGATACGCAGTATTTT CASSIGPAGNSDTQYF
few TRBJ1-1 - TRBV13 TGTGCCAGCAGCCGAGGGCTGGATCCCCAATGGACTGGGGCTTTCTTT CASSRGLDPQWTGAFF
few TRBJ1-2 - TRBV28 TGTGCCAGCATCATGGCCAGGACAGACTATGGCTACACCTTC CASIMARTDYGYTF
- TRBJ1-2 - TRBV6-5 TGTGCCAGCATGATACAGGGAGGAGATGGCTACACCTTC CASMIQGGDGYTF
few TRBJ2-3 - TRBV5-4 TGTGCCAGCAGGGAGTTAGATACGCAGTATTTT CASRELDTQYF
few TRBJ2-3 - TRBV5-1 TGCGCCAGCAGCAATCATGACTTAAAGGAGTATTTT CASSNHDLKEYF
- TRBJ2-7 - TRBV7-2 TGTGCCAGCAGCTTAGAGGGGTTGGGGGAGCAGTACTTC CASSLEGLGEQYF
few TRBJ2-7 - TRBV14 TGTGCCAGCAGCCAGGAACAGGGTGGCGAGCAGTACTTC CASSQEQGGEQYF
- TRBJ2-1 - TRBV9 TGTGCCAGCAGCGTAGCTAGAGACAATGAGCAGTTCTTC CASSVARDNEQFF
- TRBJ2-3 - TRBV7-2 TGTGCCAGCAGCTTTAGGAGCGGGCCCCCCCTGTATTTT CASSFRSGPPLYF
- TRBJ2-1 - TRBV11-2 TGTGCCAGCAGCTTAGAATCCCCCAGCGGGTGGGCCTACAATGAGCAGTTCTTC CASSLESPSGWAYNEQFF
once TRBJ1-2 TRBD1 TRBV7-2 TGTGCCAGCAGCCCCCGGACAGGGGGCGCCTATGGCTACACCTTC CASSPRTGGAYGYTF
- TRBJ2-2 - TRBV25-1 TGTGCCAGCAGTGACAGCAGCAAACTCACCGGGGAGCTGTTTTTT CASSDSSKLTGELFF
- TRBJ1-1 - TRBV6-5 TGTGCCAGCAGTTACTCGGCAGGGATGGACACTGAAGCTTTCTTT CASSYSAGMDTEAFF
- TRBJ1-2 - TRBV18 TGTGCCAGCTCACCACCGTCGTGGAACTATGGCTACACCTTC CASSPPSWNYGYTF
few TRBJ1-6 - TRBV29-1 TGCAGCGTCTCCACCGGACTCCCGGATTCACCCCTCCACTTT CSVSTGLPDSPLHF
- TRBJ2-2 - TRBV2 TGTGCCAGCAATAGACAGGCAAAGAACACCGGGGAGCTGTTTTTT CASNRQAKNTGELFF
- TRBJ2-5 TRBD1 TRBV7-2 TGTGCCAGCAGCTGGTGGGACAGCCAAGAGACCCAGTACTTC CASSWWDSQETQYF
- TRBJ1-2 - TRBV30 TGTGCCTGGAGTCCCGACAGCCTTTGGGGTGGCTACACCTTC CAWSPDSLWGGYTF
- TRBJ2-3 - TRBV6-1 TGTGCCAGCAGTGAAGCAGGGGGATCCACAGATACGCAGTATTTT CASSEAGGSTDTQYF
many TRBJ2-1 TRBD1 TRBV7-9 TGTGCCAGCAGCGGTGACAGGGCAGTGAATGAGCAGTTCTTC CASSGDRAVNEQFF
- TRBJ2-1 - TRBV18 TGTGCCAGCTCACCCTCGTGGCAAGCGGGTAATGAGCAGTTCTTC CASSPSWQAGNEQFF
few TRBJ1-3 - TRBV7-2 TGTGCCAGCAGCTTCCCAGACGGAGTCTCTGGAAACACCATATATTTT CASSFPDGVSGNTIYF
- TRBJ2-7 - TRBV5-4 TGTGCCAGCAGCGGTGCCGGGAAATTAGTGCTCTACGAGCAGTACTTC CASSGAGKLVLYEQYF
- TRBJ2-3 TRBD2 TRBV6-1 TGTGCCAGCAGGGTGTCCAGCGGGGGGGATACGCAGTATTTT CASRVSSGGDTQYF
- TRBJ2-5 - TRBV5-1 TGCGCCAGCAGCGTTGGGAGTTTCCAAGAGACCCAGTACTTC CASSVGSFQETQYF
few TRBJ2-1 - TRBV6-6 TGTGCCAGCAGTTCCCGACAGAGCTCCTACAATGAGCAGTTCTTC CASSSRQSSYNEQFF
- TRBJ1-4 - TRBV30 TGTGCCTGGCAGCCGGGACCGACTTTTAATGAAAAACTGTTTTTT CAWQPGPTFNEKLFF
- TRBJ1-2 TRBD1 TRBV6-5 TGTGCCAGCAGGGCCCGAGGGACAGGGAGAAGCTACACCTTC CASRARGTGRSYTF
- TRBJ1-4 TRBD1 TRBV7-9 TGTGCCAGCAGCGAGGACAGGGACCACGAAAAACTGTTTTTT CASSEDRDHEKLFF
- TRBJ2-3 TRBD2 TRBV7-2 TGTGCCAGCAGCGTGGGGACTAGCGTCTACACAGATACGCAGTATTTT CASSVGTSVYTDTQYF
- TRBJ1-2 - TRBV27 TGTGCCAGCAGAGGGGGGCACATCCACATAGGAGGCTACACCTTC CASRGGHIHIGGYTF
- TRBJ2-7 TRBD1 TRBV5-6 TGTGCCAGCAGCGTTACGAGCAGGGGGCTCGAGCAGTACTTC CASSVTSRGLEQYF
- TRBJ1-3 - TRBV9 TGTGCCAGCAGCGCCGGGAGCTCTGGAAACACCATATATTTT CASSAGSSGNTIYF
few TRBJ2-3 - TRBV7-9 TGTGCCAGCAGCCCCCCGGCAGCGAATACGCAGTATTTT CASSPPAANTQYF
few TRBJ2-7 - TRBV18 TGTGCCAGCTCACCATCTGGTACCCTGGGAGGAAGCTTC CASSPSGTLGGSF
few TRBJ2-5 TRBD1 TRBV7-8 TGTGCCAGCAGCCAAACGTTCTCGGGACAGGGATCTGAAGAGACCCAGTACTTC CASSQTFSGQGSEETQYF
few TRBJ1-4 - TRBV2 TGTGCCAGCAGTGAGCAGGGAGGAGGAGAAAAACTGTTTTTT CASSEQGGGEKLFF
- TRBJ1-2 - TRBV7-2 TGTGCCAGCAGCTTAGCGAACAGGGAGGGTGGCTACACCTTC CASSLANREGGYTF
few TRBJ1-3 - TRBV6-6 TGTGCCAGCAGAAAGTCTCAGTCAAGCTCTGGAAACACCATATATTTT CASRKSQSSSGNTIYF
few TRBJ2-5 - TRBV9 TGTGCCAGCTCCTGGGACTCGGGGGAGACCCAGTACTTC CASSWDSGETQYF
- TRBJ2-5 TRBD2 TRBV7-2 TGTGCCAGCAGCTCCCGGGATAGCGGGAAAGAGACCCAGTACTTC CASSSRDSGKETQYF
- TRBJ2-3 TRBD2 TRBV5-6 TGTGCCAGCGCCCTAAATAGCGGGAGTCGGGATACGCAGTATTTT CASALNSGSRDTQYF
- TRBJ1-1 - TRBV28 TGTGCCAGCAGTCTAGGCGGGGGCGCGGACACTGAAGCTTTCTTT CASSLGGGADTEAFF